The clone carrying this TCR beta chain was seen only once. What it binds is not known. The data originate from a study of shared clonotypes between healthy human individuals. Study observations and caveats: Relative to memory subsets, naive subsets generally showed larger estimated richness.

The CDR3 consists of 14 residues. V shed 1 base and J 2 bases; nucleotides not matched to a gene: 0. CDR1 is SQVTM and CDR2 is ANQGSEA in the germline V gene. Sequencing used immunoSEQ multiplex PCR; TCRdb keeps in-frame clones, though not all of them. The sample shows around 980,000 clones, 70% to 80% of them seen only once. Naive CD45RA+ and memory CD45RA-negative subsets were split from CD4+ cells. The sequence was obtained from a man between 18 and 35 years old in good health. Some clones in this sample may be carry-over from other donors' samples. The sequenced sample consisted of memory CD4+ T cells from PBMCs. Subset: CD45RA-negative fraction. The chain uses TRBV29-1 and TRBJ2-1; the match to TRBD2 covers 9 bases. CDR3 nucleotides: TGCAGCGTTGAAGGACTAGCGGCCTACAATGAGCAGTTCTTC. Translated: CSVEGLAAYNEQFF.